This T cell receptor beta chain appears in the sequencing data of a study of early T cells in non-severe SARS-CoV-2 infection. Each CDR3 protein gets one entry after TCRdb re-called the 5' RACE reads with MiXCR. The sample lists 60,000 to 75,000 distinct CDR3 sequences; about an eighth were seen once. This clonotype was counted only a few times. Antigen unknown. V was trimmed by 4 bases and J by 8 bases, leaving 17 bases between them. This CDR3 comprises 15 residues. Germline V gene sequence: CDR1 SGHAT, CDR2 FQNNGV. Study-wide findings and caveats: Matching results from VDJdb favored anti-spike CD8 responses, leaving private and CD4 specificities undetected.

This receptor was taken from an adult who was a healthcare worker with PCR-confirmed SARS-CoV-2 infection or an uninfected control (not recorded which). The V call is TRBV11-2, the J call TRBJ1-4; D is perhaps TRBD1 (5 bases). This sample comprised whole blood, obtained at baseline. CDR3 region: CASSSGRGSREKLFF. Written as DNA, the CDR3 is TGTGCCAGCAGCTCCGGAAGGGGCTCTAGAGAAAAACTGTTTTTT.